This T cell receptor (beta chain) was found in a study of blood T cell repertoires in COVID-19. Study summary: COVID-19 samples, acute and convalescent, were from the United States, Italy and Spain. The analysed material was cDNA or gDNA that came from T cells, B-cell-depleted T cells, or PBMCs.

CDR1 is ENHRY, CDR2 SYGVKD, per germline. The CDR3 length is 15 residues. With V trimmed by 4 bases and J by 7 bases, 8 bases remained unmatched. As originally analysed: Cell counts per sample came from amplifying reference gene primers. Clones were sequenced by immunoSEQ multiplex PCR, and TCRdb holds only the in-frame ones, with some missing. V and J calls and clone size are those listed in that table; D and trimming were worked out from the DNA. The sample lists over 120,000 clones, around 84% occurring once. The source material was peripheral blood. This TCR came from a human donor in a cohort sampled during active COVID-19. The chain links TRBV10-3 to TRBJ2-1, with TRBD1 matching 9 bases. This chain's CDR3 is CAISGPGQGDNEQFF. For the CDR3, the DNA is TGTGCCATCAGTGGACCGGGACAGGGTGATAATGAGCAGTTCTTC.